This T cell receptor (beta chain) originates from a study of T cells in Graves' hyperthyroidism and ophthalmopathy. Amplified TCR beta CDR3 regions came from RNA transcripts. The HTBI primer set served for first-round RT-PCR of the TCR CDR3. Each CDR3 protein is one row after TCRdb ran MiXCR on the multiplex PCR reads. This table holds 480,000 or so distinct CDR3 sequences, around 43% found once. Note on this clonotype: Its antigen is as yet unknown.

Clinical symptoms, serum thyroxine, TRAb, thyroid ultrasound and orbital computed tomography informed diagnoses. This CDR3 has 14 residues. Germline V gene data show CDR1 as KGHSH and CDR2 as LQKENI. Trimming stripped 3 bases from V and 1 base from J, with 9 bases between. Findings and caveats of the study: Blood also carried most thyroid clonotypes expanded above 0.001. The model foresaw ophthalmopathy a median around 6 months prior to onset.

The rearrangement uses TRBV18 and TRBJ1-1; D is perhaps TRBD1 (5 bases). The sample was peripheral blood or thyroid tissue (not recorded which). The receptor's source is an adult woman with Graves' disease, either hyperthyroidism or ophthalmopathy (not recorded which). CDR3 in DNA: TGTGCCAGCTCACCCGGCAGGGAGAACACTGAAGCTTTCTTT. Its translation: CASSPGRENTEAFF.